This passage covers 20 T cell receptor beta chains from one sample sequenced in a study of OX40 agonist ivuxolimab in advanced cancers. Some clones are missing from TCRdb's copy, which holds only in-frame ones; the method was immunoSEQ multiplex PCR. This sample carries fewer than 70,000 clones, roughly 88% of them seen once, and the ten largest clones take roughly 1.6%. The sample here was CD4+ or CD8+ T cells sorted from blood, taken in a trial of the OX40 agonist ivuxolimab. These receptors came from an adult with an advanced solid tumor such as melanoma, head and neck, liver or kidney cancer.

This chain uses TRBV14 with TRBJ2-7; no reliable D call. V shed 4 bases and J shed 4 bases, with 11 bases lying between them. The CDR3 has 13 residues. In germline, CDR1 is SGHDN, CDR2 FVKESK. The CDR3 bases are TGTGCCAGCAGCCTCGGGTTAGAGTACGAGCAGTACTTC. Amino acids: CASSLGLEYEQYF.

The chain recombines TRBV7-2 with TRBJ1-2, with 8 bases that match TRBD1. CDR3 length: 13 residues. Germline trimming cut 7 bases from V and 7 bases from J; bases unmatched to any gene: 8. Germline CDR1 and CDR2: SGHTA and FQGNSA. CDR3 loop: CASIPGGDSGYTF. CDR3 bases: TGTGCCAGCATCCCAGGGGGCGATTCTGGCTACACCTTC.

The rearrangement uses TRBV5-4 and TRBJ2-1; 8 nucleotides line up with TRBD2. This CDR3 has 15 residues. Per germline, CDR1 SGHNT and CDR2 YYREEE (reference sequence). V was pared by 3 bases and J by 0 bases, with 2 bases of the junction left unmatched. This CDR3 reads CASSSAGGSYNEQFF. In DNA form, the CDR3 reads TGTGCCAGCAGCTCTGCGGGAGGCTCCTACAATGAGCAGTTCTTC.

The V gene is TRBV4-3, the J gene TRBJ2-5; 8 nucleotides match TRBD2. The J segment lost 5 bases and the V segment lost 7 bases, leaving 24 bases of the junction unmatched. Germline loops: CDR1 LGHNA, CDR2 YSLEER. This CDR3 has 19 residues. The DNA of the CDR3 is TGCGCCAGCATTCCCTCCAGGTATGGGGCGGGAGGATGGTCGGAGACCCAGTACTTC. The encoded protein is CASIPSRYGAGGWSETQYF.

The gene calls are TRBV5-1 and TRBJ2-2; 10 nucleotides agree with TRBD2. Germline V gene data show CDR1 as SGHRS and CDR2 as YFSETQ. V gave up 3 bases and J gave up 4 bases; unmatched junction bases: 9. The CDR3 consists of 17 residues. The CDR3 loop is CASSSVLAGDTTGELFF. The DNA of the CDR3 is TGCGCCAGCAGCTCGGTCCTAGCGGGAGATACCACCGGGGAGCTGTTTTTT. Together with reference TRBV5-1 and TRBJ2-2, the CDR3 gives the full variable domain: KAGVTQTPRYLIKTRGQQVTLSCSPISGHRSVSWYQQTPGQGLQFLFEYFSETQRNKGNFPGRFSGRQFSNSRSEMNVSTLELGDSALYLCASSSVLAGDTTGELFFGEGSRLTVL.

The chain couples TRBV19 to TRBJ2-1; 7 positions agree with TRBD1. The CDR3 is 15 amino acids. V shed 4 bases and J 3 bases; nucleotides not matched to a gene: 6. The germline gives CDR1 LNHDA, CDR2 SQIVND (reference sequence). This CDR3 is CASSKTAGGYNEQFF. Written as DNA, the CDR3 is TGTGCCAGTAGTAAAACGGCAGGGGGCTACAATGAGCAGTTCTTC.

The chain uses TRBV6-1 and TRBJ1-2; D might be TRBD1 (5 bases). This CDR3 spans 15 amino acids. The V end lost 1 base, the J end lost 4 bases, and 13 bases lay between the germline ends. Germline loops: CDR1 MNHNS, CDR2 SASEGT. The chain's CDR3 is CASSEGGGTSYGYTF. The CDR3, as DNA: TGTGCCAGCAGTGAAGGGGGGGGAACTTCCTATGGCTACACCTTC.

CDR3 coding DNA: TGTGCCAGCACTGACCTTTTAAGTGTTGCTGAAGCTTTCTTT. Its translation is CASTDLLSVAEAFF. This chain uses TRBV28 with TRBJ1-1; D ambiguous. Germline values: CDR1 MDHEN, CDR2 SYDVKM. The CDR3 covers 14 residues. The germline V and J ends were trimmed by 7 bases and 6 bases, with 18 bases remaining between them.

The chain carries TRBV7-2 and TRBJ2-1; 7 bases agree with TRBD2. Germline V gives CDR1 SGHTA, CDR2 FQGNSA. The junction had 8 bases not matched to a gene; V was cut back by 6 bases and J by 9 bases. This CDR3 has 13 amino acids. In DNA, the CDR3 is TGTGCCAGCAGTCCCGGGACTATCACTGAGCAGTTCTTC. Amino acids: CASSPGTITEQFF.

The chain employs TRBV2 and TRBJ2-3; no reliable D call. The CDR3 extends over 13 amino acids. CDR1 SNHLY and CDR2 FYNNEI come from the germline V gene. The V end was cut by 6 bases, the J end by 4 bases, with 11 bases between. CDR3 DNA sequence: TGTGCCAGCAGAACAGATGGGGCAGATACGCAGTATTTT. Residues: CASRTDGADTQYF.

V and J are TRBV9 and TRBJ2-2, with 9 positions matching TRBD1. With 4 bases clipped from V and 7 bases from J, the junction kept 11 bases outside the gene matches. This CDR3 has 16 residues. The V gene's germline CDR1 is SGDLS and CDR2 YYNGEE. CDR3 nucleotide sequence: TGTGCCAGCAGCTTCCGGGACAGGGCAATAGGCGGGGAGCTGTTTTTT. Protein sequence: CASSFRDRAIGGELFF.

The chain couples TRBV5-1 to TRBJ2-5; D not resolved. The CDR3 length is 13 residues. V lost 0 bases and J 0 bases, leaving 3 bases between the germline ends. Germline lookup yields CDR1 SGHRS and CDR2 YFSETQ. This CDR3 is CASSLAHQETQYF. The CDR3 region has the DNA TGCGCCAGCAGCTTGGCTCACCAAGAGACCCAGTACTTC.

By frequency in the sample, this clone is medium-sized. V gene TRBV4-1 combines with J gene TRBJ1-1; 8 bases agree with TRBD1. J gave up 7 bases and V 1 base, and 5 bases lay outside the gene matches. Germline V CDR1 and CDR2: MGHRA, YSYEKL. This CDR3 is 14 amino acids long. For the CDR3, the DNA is TGCGCCAGCAGCCAAGCCGGACAGGGAGGTGAAGCTTTCTTT. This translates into CASSQAGQGGEAFF.

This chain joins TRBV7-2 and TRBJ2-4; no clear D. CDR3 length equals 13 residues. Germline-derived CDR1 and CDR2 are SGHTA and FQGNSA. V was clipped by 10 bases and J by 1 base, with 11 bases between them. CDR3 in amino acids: CATKGPAKNIQYF. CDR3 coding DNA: TGTGCCACCAAAGGGCCCGCCAAAAACATTCAGTACTTC. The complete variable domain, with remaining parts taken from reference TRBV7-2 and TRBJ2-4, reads GAGVSQSPSNKVTEKGKDVELRCDPISGHTALYWYRQSLGQGLEFLIYFQGNSAPDKSGLPSDRFSAERTGGSVSTLTIQRTQQEDSAVYLCATKGPAKNIQYFGAGTRLSVL.

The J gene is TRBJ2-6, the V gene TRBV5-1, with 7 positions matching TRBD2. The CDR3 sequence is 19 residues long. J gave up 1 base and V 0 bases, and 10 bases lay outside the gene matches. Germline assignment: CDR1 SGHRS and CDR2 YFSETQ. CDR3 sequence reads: CASSLEAAGVQSGANVLTF. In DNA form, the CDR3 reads TGCGCCAGCAGCTTGGAAGCGGCGGGAGTCCAGTCTGGGGCCAACGTCCTGACTTTC.

CDR3 residues: CASSGRERRYEQYF. In DNA, the CDR3 is TGTGCCAGCAGTGGCAGGGAAAGGAGATACGAGCAGTACTTC. The chain couples TRBV28 to TRBJ2-7; maybe TRBD1 (5 bases). This CDR3 contains 14 residues. Germline CDR1 reads MDHEN; CDR2 reads SYDVKM. V lost 5 bases and J lost 4, with 15 bases in between.

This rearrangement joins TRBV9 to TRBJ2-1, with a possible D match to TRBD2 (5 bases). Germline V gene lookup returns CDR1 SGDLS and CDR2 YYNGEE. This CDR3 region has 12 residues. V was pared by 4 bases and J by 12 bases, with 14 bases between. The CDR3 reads CASSPEGRRQFF. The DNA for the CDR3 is TGTGCCAGCAGCCCAGAGGGCCGGAGGCAGTTCTTC.

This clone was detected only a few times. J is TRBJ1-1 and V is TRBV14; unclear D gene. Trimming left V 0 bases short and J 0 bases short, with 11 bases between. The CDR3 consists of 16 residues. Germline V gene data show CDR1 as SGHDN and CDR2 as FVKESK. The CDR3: CASSQDLHALNTEAFF. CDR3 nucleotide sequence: TGTGCCAGCAGCCAAGACTTACACGCCCTGAACACTGAAGCTTTCTTT.

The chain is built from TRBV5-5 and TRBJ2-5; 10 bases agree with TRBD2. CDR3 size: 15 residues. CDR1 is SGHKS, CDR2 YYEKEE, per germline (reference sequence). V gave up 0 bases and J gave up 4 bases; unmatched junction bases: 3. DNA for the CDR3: TGTGCCAGCAGCTTGGGGCTAGCGGGAGTAGAGACCCAGTACTTC. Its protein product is CASSLGLAGVETQYF.

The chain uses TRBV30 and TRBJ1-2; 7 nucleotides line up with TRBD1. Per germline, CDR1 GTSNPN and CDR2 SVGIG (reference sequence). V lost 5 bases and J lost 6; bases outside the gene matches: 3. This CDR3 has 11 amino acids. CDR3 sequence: CAWDRENGYTF. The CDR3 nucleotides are TGTGCCTGGGACAGGGAAAATGGCTACACCTTC.